The rows below give T cell receptor beta chains drawn from one sample of a study of T-cell memory formation after mild COVID-19. MiXCR, run by TCRdb on the 5' RACE reads, gives a single entry per CDR3 protein. In the table there are more than 110,000 distinct CDR3 sequences, approximately 25% of which are singletons. The sequencing sample was made of PBMCs or a T cell subset sorted from them (not recorded which). The receptors come from an adult woman who had mild COVID-19 (a few samples of this study predate the infection). Cell type and time point are not known. Both conserved end residues are trimmed from each CDR3.

V gene	CDR3 protein
TRBV6-6	ASALGLAVYNEQF
TRBV27	ASSLRVAGLNTEAF
TRBV18	ASSPAPGAEAF
TRBV6-1	ASSQGFLYEQY
TRBV27	ASSSTDTGELF
TRBV30	ASQQGYNEKLF
TRBV5-6	ASSLRDSVEQF
TRBV15	ATSRDRGIGELF
TRBV7-8	ASSLVGFGERETQY
TRBV20-1	SASPQASGGLQETQY
TRBV27	ASSLKGNTEAF
TRBV9	ASSVKSGFADTEAF
TRBV7-9	ASSTRRDYGYT
TRBV7-9	ASSLGFYDTDTQY
TRBV18	ASSPRGLSYEQY
TRBV6-5	ASSYRPGMSQPQH
TRBV4-2	ASIQDLGLGYTEAF
TRBV14	ASSGYSAMSYGYT
TRBV7-9	ASSSGGGPYEQY
TRBV10-3	AISGGTGYNQPQH
TRBV11-3	ASSPIDPGEGSRAYEQY
TRBV7-9	ASSPWGGSSYEQY
TRBV20-1	SARKGVGWSDEQF
TRBV2	ASWDPRGGRAGANVLT
TRBV5-8	ASSFGEGFNEQF
TRBV25-1	ASSEAGGESGANVLT
TRBV19	ASSPRGTGRSETQY
TRBV29-1	SVEEPLDLPRAF
TRBV6-5	ASSPSTSYEQY
TRBV29-1	SVSGLGARFDEAF
TRBV5-1	ASSLVGGITEAF
TRBV12-3/TRBV12-4	ASSFGDRSS
TRBV21-1	ASSKGTVKETQY
TRBV6-5	SAGGSYNEQF
TRBV19	ASSPTGYTEAF
TRBV6-6	ASIQGGSLITGELF
TRBV24-1	ATSDEGHAGNTIY
TRBV4-1	ASSQLPIGTGGYEQY
TRBV27	ASSIQGYGETQY
TRBV11-2	ASSSAGQGPIREQF
TRBV7-2	ASRPPGYNEQF
TRBV5-5	ASSRIPANEKLF
TRBV4-2	ASSQSILGSYEQY
TRBV19	ASKVQDRDADTQY
TRBV19	ARGTESNYGYT
TRBV4-1	ASSQGPGYTGELF
TRBV18	ASSSREGGMRLGEAF
TRBV29-1	SAQVVVDGYNEQF
TRBV6-5	ASSFQSETGELF
TRBV7-9	ASSLGNQETQY
TRBV6-5	ASSYYAGPGDGPNTGELF
TRBV12-3/TRBV12-4	ASSFMAVASTDTQY
TRBV20-1	SARIRLLYEQY
TRBV2	ASSGGDSYEQY
TRBV25-1	ASSATGGPDQPQH
TRBV11-3	ASSLDSRGGYNEQF